This T cell receptor (beta chain) was retrieved from a study of blood T cell repertoires in COVID-19. Study at large: COVID-19 samples from acute and convalescent phases originated in the United States, Italy and Spain. Sources were T cells, B-cell-depleted T cells, or PBMCs; the material itself was cDNA or gDNA.

Original methodology: Estimated nucleated cell counts came from reference gene primer amplification. Using immunoSEQ multiplex PCR, the repertoire was profiled, and TCRdb retains in-frame clones only, with some absent. D and trimming come from the DNA, and the V and J calls and clone size come from that table. The sample records 120,000 or so clones, 65% to 90% being singletons. The length of the CDR3 is 13 residues. V was cut by 0 bases and J by 1 base, with 4 bases left in between. Germline assignment: CDR1 SGHRS and CDR2 YFSETQ. The chain uses TRBV5-1 and TRBJ1-1; D not certain. Sequencing used peripheral blood. The TCR was taken from an elderly man with active or convalescent COVID-19. CDR3 sequence: CASSLDRNTEAFF. DNA for the CDR3: TGCGCCAGCAGCTTGGATAGGAACACTGAAGCTTTCTTT.